Listed below are T cell receptor beta chains from one sample, sequenced in a study of Ad26.COV2.S vaccination and SARS-CoV-2 variants. The assay was immunoSEQ multiplex PCR, and TCRdb's table has in-frame clones only and misses some. The sample comprises roughly 390,000 clones, more than 85% of which are singletons, and 3.5% rests with the top ten. The source was peripheral blood, collected in a trial of Ad26.COV2.S vaccine versus placebo. The receptor set was obtained from a person between 18 and 59 years old who received the Ad26.COV2.S COVID-19 vaccine or a placebo. The CDR3 runs from the conserved cysteine through the conserved F or W. Fields, in order: CDR3 DNA, CDR3 protein, J gene, clone size, V gene, D gene. D genes are given only for firm matches. Size is omitted from some rows. Given values are once, few, many or a class for expanded clones.

CDR3nt: TGTGCCAGCAGCCAAGGCTGGGAGACCCAGTACTTC
CDR3aa: CASSQGWETQYF
j_gene: TRBJ2-5
abundance: few
v_gene: TRBV3-1/TRBV3-2
d_gene: -

CDR3nt: TGTGCCAGCAGCTTATTGGGCAGGGTCCCCCAAGAGACCCAGTACTTC
CDR3aa: CASSLLGRVPQETQYF
j_gene: TRBJ2-5
abundance: -
v_gene: TRBV7-6
d_gene: -

CDR3nt: TGTGCCACCCGACAGGGCCTTTTTGGGAATCAGCCCCAGCATTTT
CDR3aa: CATRQGLFGNQPQHF
j_gene: TRBJ1-5
abundance: -
v_gene: TRBV28
d_gene: TRBD1

CDR3nt: TGTGCCAGCAGTGGAGGGGGCCCCAACAATGAGCAGTTCTTC
CDR3aa: CASSGGGPNNEQFF
j_gene: TRBJ2-1
abundance: once
v_gene: TRBV25-1
d_gene: TRBD1

CDR3nt: TGTGCCAGTAGTCTTTTCCTGGGACGATCTGAGGAGCAGTACTTC
CDR3aa: CASSLFLGRSEEQYF
j_gene: TRBJ2-7
abundance: -
v_gene: TRBV19
d_gene: -

CDR3nt: TGTGCCAGCAGTTACTCTGGGGGTCAGGGGAATCAGCCCCAGCATTTT
CDR3aa: CASSYSGGQGNQPQHF
j_gene: TRBJ1-5
abundance: -
v_gene: TRBV6-6
d_gene: -

CDR3nt: TGTGCCAGCAGTTACGGGAGGGCGGTTAATTCACCCCTCCACTTT
CDR3aa: CASSYGRAVNSPLHF
j_gene: TRBJ1-6
abundance: -
v_gene: TRBV6-5
d_gene: -

CDR3nt: TGCGCCAGCAGCTTCGGGACTAGCGGGGCTACAGATACGCAGTATTTT
CDR3aa: CASSFGTSGATDTQYF
j_gene: TRBJ2-3
abundance: -
v_gene: TRBV5-1
d_gene: TRBD2

CDR3nt: TGTGCCAGCAGCTTCGGACAGGGGAGGCCCCAGCATTTT
CDR3aa: CASSFGQGRPQHF
j_gene: TRBJ1-5
abundance: -
v_gene: TRBV7-6
d_gene: TRBD1

CDR3nt: TGCGCCAGCTCGACGGGCCAGTACCAAGAGACCCAGTACTTC
CDR3aa: CASSTGQYQETQYF
j_gene: TRBJ2-5
abundance: -
v_gene: TRBV5-1
d_gene: -

CDR3nt: TGTGCCAGCAGCTTGTTCCTTTCAGGAGGGGCGTACACAGATACGCAGTATTTT
CDR3aa: CASSLFLSGGAYTDTQYF
j_gene: TRBJ2-3
abundance: -
v_gene: TRBV5-4
d_gene: -

CDR3nt: TGTGCCAGCAGCCGGGTCGGGGGTGAAGCTTTCTTT
CDR3aa: CASSRVGGEAFF
j_gene: TRBJ1-1
abundance: few
v_gene: TRBV7-2
d_gene: -

CDR3nt: TGTGCCAGCAGTTTAGGAACTAGCGGGGGATGGGAGACCCAGTACTTC
CDR3aa: CASSLGTSGGWETQYF
j_gene: TRBJ2-5
abundance: -
v_gene: TRBV27
d_gene: TRBD2

CDR3nt: TGCGCCAGCAGTGAGTCCAGTACAGATACGCAGTATTTT
CDR3aa: CASSESSTDTQYF
j_gene: TRBJ2-3
abundance: -
v_gene: TRBV10-2
d_gene: -

CDR3nt: TGTGCCAGCAGCTCCGGACTAGCGGGGGGCACAGATACGCAGTATTTT
CDR3aa: CASSSGLAGGTDTQYF
j_gene: TRBJ2-3
abundance: -
v_gene: TRBV7-9
d_gene: TRBD2

CDR3nt: TGTGCCAGCAGCTTAGGGAAGCTCGCGAACACCGGGGAGCTGTTTTTT
CDR3aa: CASSLGKLANTGELFF
j_gene: TRBJ2-2
abundance: -
v_gene: TRBV11-2
d_gene: -

CDR3nt: TGCGCCAGCAGGGCTCCAGACCTGGACACCGGGGAGCTGTTTTTT
CDR3aa: CASRAPDLDTGELFF
j_gene: TRBJ2-2
abundance: many
v_gene: TRBV4-1
d_gene: -

CDR3nt: TGTGCCAGCAGCGTGCCTCTTGGGACTAGCGGACAAGAGACCCAGTACTTC
CDR3aa: CASSVPLGTSGQETQYF
j_gene: TRBJ2-5
abundance: -
v_gene: TRBV5-5
d_gene: TRBD2

CDR3nt: TGCGCCAGCAGCTTGGATTTTTCAGGTTCCTACGAGCAGTACTTC
CDR3aa: CASSLDFSGSYEQYF
j_gene: TRBJ2-7
abundance: -
v_gene: TRBV5-1
d_gene: -

CDR3nt: TGCGCCAGCAGCCCAGGGAACACTGAAGCTTTCTTT
CDR3aa: CASSPGNTEAFF
j_gene: TRBJ1-1
abundance: few
v_gene: TRBV5-1
d_gene: -

CDR3nt: TGCGCCAGCAGTGAGTCGACAGGGGCAGCCTACGAGCAGTACTTC
CDR3aa: CASSESTGAAYEQYF
j_gene: TRBJ2-7
abundance: -
v_gene: TRBV10-1
d_gene: TRBD1

CDR3nt: TGCGCCAGCGGGCTTACGGGGGAGTACACCGGGGAGCTGTTTTTT
CDR3aa: CASGLTGEYTGELFF
j_gene: TRBJ2-2
abundance: -
v_gene: TRBV5-1
d_gene: -

CDR3nt: TGCGCCAGCAGTGCGGCAGGTCCTGGAAACACCATATATTTT
CDR3aa: CASSAAGPGNTIYF
j_gene: TRBJ1-3
abundance: -
v_gene: TRBV10-2
d_gene: -

CDR3nt: TGTGCCAGCAGTCCCCAGAGACGAGTCGGAGGGGTGGAGACCCAGTACTTC
CDR3aa: CASSPQRRVGGVETQYF
j_gene: TRBJ2-5
abundance: once
v_gene: TRBV27
d_gene: -

CDR3nt: TGTGCCTGGGGTAGAGGGGGGCCAGGGACCCTCCACTTT
CDR3aa: CAWGRGGPGTLHF
j_gene: TRBJ1-6
abundance: -
v_gene: TRBV30
d_gene: -

CDR3nt: TGTGCCAGCAGCTTGGACAGACGCTATGGCTACACCTTC
CDR3aa: CASSLDRRYGYTF
j_gene: TRBJ1-2
abundance: -
v_gene: TRBV5-6
d_gene: -

CDR3nt: TGTGCCAGTAGTATAGCCTCGGGGGCTGAAGCTTTCTTT
CDR3aa: CASSIASGAEAFF
j_gene: TRBJ1-1
abundance: -
v_gene: TRBV19
d_gene: -

CDR3nt: TGTGCCAGCAGCTTAGGGACAGTTGCAACAGATACGCAGTATTTT
CDR3aa: CASSLGTVATDTQYF
j_gene: TRBJ2-3
abundance: -
v_gene: TRBV7-2
d_gene: -

CDR3nt: TGTGCCAGCAGCTTAGAGGGGAGTTCACCCCTCCACTTT
CDR3aa: CASSLEGSSPLHF
j_gene: TRBJ1-6
abundance: -
v_gene: TRBV7-2
d_gene: -

CDR3nt: TGTGCCAGCAGTTATGACGGCGATGAGCAGTTCTTC
CDR3aa: CASSYDGDEQFF
j_gene: TRBJ2-1
abundance: -
v_gene: TRBV12-3/TRBV12-4
d_gene: -

CDR3nt: TGCGCCAGCAGCTTGGCCGGGAGACAGGGGCAAGAGACCCAGTACTTC
CDR3aa: CASSLAGRQGQETQYF
j_gene: TRBJ2-5
abundance: -
v_gene: TRBV5-1
d_gene: TRBD1

CDR3nt: TGTGCCAGCAGCCAAGGTAGAACTAGCGGGGGGCAAGAGACCCAGTACTTC
CDR3aa: CASSQGRTSGGQETQYF
j_gene: TRBJ2-5
abundance: once
v_gene: TRBV3-1/TRBV3-2
d_gene: TRBD2

CDR3nt: TGTGCCAGCAGCTTAGTTTCAGGACAGCAAGAGACCCAGTACTTC
CDR3aa: CASSLVSGQQETQYF
j_gene: TRBJ2-5
abundance: -
v_gene: TRBV7-2
d_gene: -

CDR3nt: TGCAGCGTTGAAGATTCAGGGACAGGGCTTGCGAAACTGTTTTTT
CDR3aa: CSVEDSGTGLAKLFF
j_gene: TRBJ1-4
abundance: -
v_gene: TRBV29-1
d_gene: TRBD1

CDR3nt: TGTGCCAGCAGCCACCGGACTAGCGGGGGCCCGGTTCTGTTCTTC
CDR3aa: CASSHRTSGGPVLFF
j_gene: TRBJ2-1
abundance: -
v_gene: TRBV7-8
d_gene: TRBD2

CDR3nt: TGTGCCAGCAGTGAGGGTAACTCCTATAATTCACCCCTCCACTTT
CDR3aa: CASSEGNSYNSPLHF
j_gene: TRBJ1-6
abundance: -
v_gene: TRBV2
d_gene: -